These 22 T cell receptor delta chains were all obtained from the same sample, sequenced in a study of gamma-delta T cells after stem cell transplantation. TCRdb re-called the RT-PCR reads with CATT. The table shows 15,000 to 17,000 delta-chain clones, with 9.4% occurring only once. Input material: gamma-delta T cells. The receptors were gathered from a human donor. It is not recorded whose cells these are; they may come from a transplant donor.

This clone was seen a handful of times. TCRdb assigns this DNA the protein of a much larger clone, which departs from its translation at residues 5 and 6; this likely reflects a read error, and the protein shown comes from translating the DNA. J is TRDJ1 and V is TRDV2, with TRDD3 matching 9 bases. The length of the CDR3 is 17 residues. V lost 2 bases to trimming and J lost 6 bases; unmatched junction nucleotides: 15. Germline-derived CDR1 and CDR2 are GEAIGNYY and EKD. CDR3 sequence (DNA): TGTGCCTGTGACATAGTGGGCGGACTGGGGGACCAGTATAAACTCATCTTT. The encoded protein is CACDIVGGLGDQYKLIF.

A note on this clone: The translation of this DNA and the TCRdb protein of a much larger clone differ at residues 9 and 10, probably owing to a read error; the protein shown here is translated from the DNA. The V call is TRDV2, the J call TRDJ1; 8 bases align to TRDD3. Germline loops: CDR1 GEAIGNYY, CDR2 EKD. CDR3 size: 17 residues. With V trimmed by 3 bases and J by 0 bases, 11 bases remained unmatched. The CDR3 bases are TGTGCCTGTGACTTGGTGGGGGATCCCCTAAACACCGATAAACTCATCTTT. Protein: CACDLVGDPLNTDKLIF.

In this sample, this clone turned up a few times. For this DNA, TCRdb reports the protein of a much larger clone, which diverges at residue 10, most likely from a read error; the protein presented here is translated directly from the DNA. The CDR3 nucleotides read TGTGCCTGTGACACTACTGGGATTTCCTGTGACACCCGACAGATGTTTTTC. It is translated as CACDTTGISCDTRQMFF. The chain links TRDV2 to TRDJ3; D might be TRDD3 (6 bases). CDR1 is GEAIGNYY, CDR2 EKD, per germline. The CDR3 covers 17 residues.

About this clone: The likely explanation is a read error, given a far larger clone one base away. Within the sample, other DNA sequences also encode this same CDR3. V gene TRDV2 combines with J gene TRDJ1, with 13 bases aligning to TRDD3. Germline assignment: CDR1 GEAIGNYY and CDR2 EKD. The CDR3 is 17 amino acids. The CDR3 is CACDRLLGDTRADKLIF. For the CDR3, the DNA is TGTGCCTGCGACAGACTACTGGGGGATACGCGGGCCGATAAACTCATCTTT.

In this sample, this clone turned up a few times. The chain has TRDV2 and TRDJ1; TRDD3 aligns across 7 bases. Germline V gives CDR1 GEAIGNYY, CDR2 EKD. CDR3 length: 17 residues. The trim removed 1 base at V and 1 base at J, leaving 11 bases unmatched. The CDR3, as DNA: TGTGCCTGTGACACTCGGAGGGAGGATACGCGCACCGATAAACTCATCTTT. Translating gives CACDTRREDTRTDKLIF.

About this clone itself: Translating this DNA gives a protein that differs at residue 4 from the TCRdb one, which belongs to a much larger clone; a read error is likely, and the protein shown is this translation. DNA of the CDR3: TGTGCCTGTGGCACCGTGCAGGGGCTGGGGGCCCCCTTGACCGATAAACTCATCTTT. Its protein product is CACGTVQGLGAPLTDKLIF. The chain couples TRDV2 to TRDJ1; the match to TRDD3 covers 7 bases. Germline values: CDR1 GEAIGNYY, CDR2 EKD. The CDR3 has 19 amino acids.

There are a few counts of this clone. The chain joins TRDV3 to TRDJ1, with 8 bases identical to TRDD3. Trimming took 3 bases from V and 4 from J; bases not matched to a gene: 25. The CDR3 loop spans 19 amino acids. Germline assignment: CDR1 TVYSNPD and CDR2 GDNSRS (reference sequence). CDR3 amino acids: CAFETKCRSEGDNSDKLIF. CDR3 nucleotide sequence: TGTGCCTTCGAAACAAAATGCCGGAGTGAGGGGGATAACAGCGATAAACTCATCTTT.

There are a few counts of this clone. This sequence is one base from a far larger clone and is likely a read error. Other DNA sequences of this sample code for an identical CDR3. This chain links TRDV2 with TRDJ3, with 7 nucleotides matching TRDD3. From germline, CDR1 is GEAIGNYY and CDR2 EKD. The CDR3 totals 20 residues. CDR3 coding DNA: TGTGCCTGTGACCACGCTGGGGGTTTTAAAGACTCCTGGGACACCCGCCAGATGTTTTTC. Its protein product is CACDHAGGFKDSWDTRQMFF.

The table lists this clone with a few counts. Given a far larger clone just one base away, this is likely a sequencing read error. Other nucleotide sequences in the sample specify the same CDR3. V and J are TRDV2 and TRDJ1, with D perhaps TRDD3 (6 bases). This CDR3 contains 21 residues. CDR1 is GEAIGNYY, CDR2 EKD, per germline. V was trimmed by 1 base and J by 0 bases, leaving 29 bases between them. CDR3 DNA: TGTGCCTGTGACACTATCCGCTCTTCCCGTCGTACTGGGCTGTACACCGATAAACTCATCTTT. Protein product: CACDTIRSSRRTGLYTDKLIF.

Remarks on this clone: The TCRdb protein, from a much larger clone, departs from this DNA's translation at residue 3, likely by read error; the protein shown derives from the DNA. The chain joins TRDV2 to TRDJ1; 12 bases line up with TRDD3. CDR3 size: 16 residues. CDR1 and CDR2 (germline): GEAIGNYY, EKD. CDR3 residues: CARDTVLGDTRDKLIF. Written as DNA, the CDR3 is TGTGCCCGTGACACCGTTCTGGGGGATACGCGCGATAAACTCATCTTT.

Note on this clone: The protein in TCRdb stems from a much larger clone and differs at residue 11 from this DNA's translation, likely a read error; here the protein is translated from the DNA. The sample holds other DNA sequences that translate to the same CDR3. The genes are TRDV2 and TRDJ1; TRDD3 matches 9 bases. The CDR3 runs to 21 residues. Germline values: CDR1 GEAIGNYY, CDR2 EKD. With V trimmed by 0 bases and J by 0 bases, 19 bases remained unmatched. CDR3 loop: CACDTVHGGYYPDLYTDKLIF. The CDR3 DNA is TGTGCCTGTGACACCGTCCACGGGGGATACTACCCCGATTTGTACACCGATAAACTCATCTTT.

This clone has more than one count but fewer than ten. This likely stems from a read error, as it lies one base from a far larger clone. The sample contains more than one DNA sequence encoding this CDR3. J is TRDJ1 and V is TRDV2, with D possibly TRDD2 on 8 matching bases. This CDR3 region has 18 residues. Per the germline V gene, CDR1 is GEAIGNYY and CDR2 is EKD. Deletions cut 1 base from V and 3 bases from J, with 23 bases between. The CDR3: CACDTLPTSTGVADKLIF. The CDR3 bases are TGTGCCTGTGACACGCTTCCTACCAGTACTGGGGTCGCCGATAAACTCATCTTT.

The V call is TRDV2, the J call TRDJ1; D remains ambiguous. The J call may be faulty, since TRDJ2 better matches the DNA end. This CDR3 has 15 residues. The germline gives CDR1 GEAIGNYY, CDR2 EKD. For the CDR3, the DNA is TGTGCCTGTGACAAGAGTGGGCCAAACACCGGACAACTCTTCTTT. Translated: CACDKSGPNTGQLFF.

This clone was detected a few times. With a far larger clone one base away, a read error is the likely cause. In the same sample, other DNA sequences code for this CDR3. J is TRDJ1 and V is TRAV29/DV5; 10 bases are shared with TRDD3. Germline CDR1 is NSMFDY and CDR2 is ISSIKDK. V lost 1 base, J lost 2 bases, and 17 bases stayed unmatched. The CDR3 has 19 amino acids. For the CDR3, the DNA is TGTGCAGCAAGCCCGATCGTACTGGGGGATGGGAGGTATACCGATAAACTCATCTTT. Its protein product is CAASPIVLGDGRYTDKLIF.

A remark on this clone: A far larger clone differs by one base, so this is likely a read error. Within the sample, other DNA sequences also encode this same CDR3. The rearrangement joins TRDV1 to TRDJ1; 11 positions match TRDD3. This CDR3 contains 22 residues. J gave up 0 bases and V 4 bases, and 22 bases lay outside the gene matches. The germline CDR1 and CDR2 sequences are TSWWSYY and QGS. CDR3 loop: CALGAPPMWGIRHFLYTDKLIF. The CDR3 nucleotides read TGTGCTCTTGGGGCCCCTCCTATGTGGGGGATACGACACTTTTTGTACACCGATAAACTCATCTTT.

This clone was seen at least ten times. The sample has other DNA sequences that encode this CDR3 too. The gene calls are TRDV2 and TRDJ1, with TRDD3 identical over 7 bases. The CDR3 has 15 residues. J gave up 3 bases and V 0 bases, and 6 bases lay outside the gene matches. Germline V CDR1 and CDR2: GEAIGNYY, EKD. The CDR3 loop reads CACDTVGGVSDKLIF. CDR3 coding DNA: TGTGCCTGTGACACCGTTGGGGGAGTCTCCGATAAACTCATCTTT.

As to this clone: The protein held in TCRdb is that of a much larger clone and does not match this DNA's translation at residue 6, likely because of a read error; the protein shown is translated from the DNA. The chain uses TRDV2 and TRDJ1; 11 bases line up with TRDD3. This CDR3 spans 20 amino acids. Per germline, CDR1 GEAIGNYY and CDR2 EKD. The J segment lost 0 bases and the V segment lost 3 bases, leaving 17 bases of the junction unmatched. The DNA for the CDR3 is TGTGCCTGTGACCAACCCCAGGACTGGGGGATAGAAGGGGACACCGATAAACTCATCTTT. It encodes CACDQPQDWGIEGDTDKLIF.

This clone has just a few counts. The TCRdb protein comes from a much larger clone and disagrees with this DNA's translation at residue 15, likely due to a read error; the protein given here is derived from the DNA. The rearrangement links TRDV2 to TRDJ1, with D hard to call. Trimming removed 2 bases at V and 6 bases at J, with 30 bases between. CDR1 and CDR2 (germline): GEAIGNYY, EKD. The CDR3 contains 19 residues. The CDR3 DNA is TGTGCCTGTGACAAAGTTGGTCAGACGGACGCCGATCCCTCCTATAAACTCATCTTT. This encodes CACDKVGQTDADPSYKLIF.

The J gene is TRDJ1, the V gene TRDV2, with 7 bases lining up with TRDD2. CDR1 and CDR2 (germline): GEAIGNYY, EKD. The CDR3 is 20 amino acids. J lost 13 bases, V lost 1 base, and 32 bases had no gene match. The CDR3 DNA follows: TGTGCCTGTGACACGCTTCCTTCCTCCTTCCTGTTGGATATTATCGATACACACATCTTT. This sequence encodes CACDTLPSSFLLDIIDTHIF.

Ten or more counts support this clone. This is likely an artifact of a read error, given a far larger clone one base away. The same CDR3 is also encoded by other DNA sequences in this sample. This rearrangement joins TRDV2 to TRDJ1; 13 nucleotides line up with TRDD3. The CDR3 has 18 residues. CDR1 is GEAIGNYY, CDR2 EKD, per germline. CDR3: CACDSLLGDTRVTDKLIF. CDR3 DNA: TGTGCCTGTGACTCATTACTGGGGGATACGCGTGTCACCGATAAACTCATCTTC.

This clone was found a few times. The sample holds other DNA sequences that translate to the same CDR3. The chain employs TRDV2 and TRDJ1; TRDD3 is a possible D gene (5 bases). This CDR3 comprises 21 residues. The V and J ends lost 0 bases and 7 bases respectively, with 35 bases between them. Germline V CDR1 and CDR2: GEAIGNYY, EKD. CDR3 sequence (DNA): TGTGCCTGTGACACCGTTGAGTCCCACCGGCGTACTGGTGTACTCACAGCTAAACTCATCTTT. Translated: CACDTVESHRRTGVLTAKLIF.

For this clone: The mismatch at residue 3 between this DNA's translation and the TCRdb protein of a much larger clone likely reflects a read error; the protein shown is translated from the DNA. V usage is TRDV2 and J usage is TRDJ1; 13 nucleotides align to TRDD3. The V gene's germline CDR1 is GEAIGNYY and CDR2 EKD. This CDR3 is 13 amino acids long. J was trimmed by 1 base and V by 8 bases; bases with no gene match: 0. CDR3 region: CAYWGIRTDKLIF. Written as DNA, the CDR3 is TGTGCCTACTGGGGGATACGCACCGATAAACTCATCTTT.